The following is a T cell receptor (beta chain) sequence with its context. Antigen: not known. CDR3 length: 13 residues. In germline, CDR1 is SGHTA, CDR2 FQGNSA. The ends were cut back, 4 bases at V and 6 bases at J, with 13 bases in the middle. This entry is derived from a study of CD8 T cells in Susac syndrome. Study results and caveats: Clonal expansion did not appear in Susac syndrome CD4+ T cell repertoires.

Reverse transcription of about 0.45 to 1 ug RNA was carried out with random hexamers. Across 54 Vbeta and 13 Jbeta, immunoSEQ multiplex PCR amplified TCR beta CDR3. Each CDR3 protein is one row after TCRdb ran MiXCR on the immunoSEQ multiplex PCR reads. The profile shows 160,000 or so distinct CDR3 sequences, 85% to 95% of them singletons. CD8+ and CD4+ T cells circulating in blood were sequenced for TCR beta. Sequencing was performed on CD4+ T cells from PBMCs. The sequence derives from a human donor with Susac syndrome. The chain combines TRBV7-2 with TRBJ2-7, with no clear D. As DNA, the CDR3 is TGTGCCAGCAGCTCAGAGGTACTTAGCGAGCAGTACTTC. Translation gives CASSSEVLSEQYF.